The 5 T cell receptor beta chains below come from one sample, sequenced in a study of T cell responses to AZD1222 COVID-19 vaccine. Using immunoSEQ multiplex PCR, the repertoire was profiled, and TCRdb retains in-frame clones only, with some absent. The sample holds about 140,000 clones; around 90% are singletons and the top ten take over 1.5%. The material was peripheral blood, obtained on day 0 of AZD1222 vaccination. These receptor sequences come from an adult in good health.

The chain recombines TRBV29-1 with TRBJ1-1; D might be TRBD1 (5 bases). Germline CDR1 is SQVTM and CDR2 is ANQGSEA. The CDR3 extends over 16 amino acids. V dropped 6 bases and J dropped 6 bases, with 26 bases sitting between them. CDR3 sequence reads: CSVAWAGRSPHPEAFF. The DNA for the CDR3 is TGCAGCGTAGCCTGGGCAGGGCGTAGCCCCCACCCTGAAGCTTTCTTT.

This clone was seen only once. V is TRBV15 and J is TRBJ1-4, with 7 bases fitting TRBD1. V lost 3 bases, J lost 4 bases, and 2 bases stayed unmatched. This CDR3 has 14 amino acids. CDR1 and CDR2 from the germline V gene are LNHNV and YYDKDF (reference sequence). Written as DNA, the CDR3 is TGTGCCACCAGCAGGACAGGGATTAATGAAAAACTGTTTTTT. The encoded protein is CATSRTGINEKLFF.

This clone was recorded once. This rearrangement joins TRBV7-2 to TRBJ2-7; D is undetermined. Looked up from germline, CDR1 is SGHTA and CDR2 is FQGNSA. V gave up 3 bases and J gave up 0 bases, with 9 bases separating them. This CDR3 has 14 amino acids. In nucleotides, the CDR3 is TGTGCCAGCAGCTTTCTCGGCTTCTCCTACGAGCAGTACTTC. Protein: CASSFLGFSYEQYF.

This clone has a single count. The chain couples TRBV10-1 to TRBJ2-7; a weak D match, TRBD2 (5 bases). The CDR3 has 13 amino acids. The germline V gene has CDR1 WNHNN and CDR2 SYGVQD (reference sequence). The V end was cut by 2 bases, the J end by 6 bases, with 11 bases between. This CDR3 is CASSEQIGGEQYF. In nucleotides, the CDR3 is TGCGCCAGCAGTGAGCAGATCGGAGGCGAGCAGTACTTC.

This clone was seen a handful of times. V and J are TRBV6-4 and TRBJ2-6; unclear D gene. The CDR3 extends over 15 amino acids. Between the trimmed V and J ends, which lost 2 bases and 0 bases, there was a span of 5 bases. From germline, CDR1 is MRHNA and CDR2 SNTAGT. The CDR3 DNA is TGTGCCAGCAGTGACAAGAGCTCTGGGGCCAACGTCCTGACTTTC. Translated, it gives CASSDKSSGANVLTF.